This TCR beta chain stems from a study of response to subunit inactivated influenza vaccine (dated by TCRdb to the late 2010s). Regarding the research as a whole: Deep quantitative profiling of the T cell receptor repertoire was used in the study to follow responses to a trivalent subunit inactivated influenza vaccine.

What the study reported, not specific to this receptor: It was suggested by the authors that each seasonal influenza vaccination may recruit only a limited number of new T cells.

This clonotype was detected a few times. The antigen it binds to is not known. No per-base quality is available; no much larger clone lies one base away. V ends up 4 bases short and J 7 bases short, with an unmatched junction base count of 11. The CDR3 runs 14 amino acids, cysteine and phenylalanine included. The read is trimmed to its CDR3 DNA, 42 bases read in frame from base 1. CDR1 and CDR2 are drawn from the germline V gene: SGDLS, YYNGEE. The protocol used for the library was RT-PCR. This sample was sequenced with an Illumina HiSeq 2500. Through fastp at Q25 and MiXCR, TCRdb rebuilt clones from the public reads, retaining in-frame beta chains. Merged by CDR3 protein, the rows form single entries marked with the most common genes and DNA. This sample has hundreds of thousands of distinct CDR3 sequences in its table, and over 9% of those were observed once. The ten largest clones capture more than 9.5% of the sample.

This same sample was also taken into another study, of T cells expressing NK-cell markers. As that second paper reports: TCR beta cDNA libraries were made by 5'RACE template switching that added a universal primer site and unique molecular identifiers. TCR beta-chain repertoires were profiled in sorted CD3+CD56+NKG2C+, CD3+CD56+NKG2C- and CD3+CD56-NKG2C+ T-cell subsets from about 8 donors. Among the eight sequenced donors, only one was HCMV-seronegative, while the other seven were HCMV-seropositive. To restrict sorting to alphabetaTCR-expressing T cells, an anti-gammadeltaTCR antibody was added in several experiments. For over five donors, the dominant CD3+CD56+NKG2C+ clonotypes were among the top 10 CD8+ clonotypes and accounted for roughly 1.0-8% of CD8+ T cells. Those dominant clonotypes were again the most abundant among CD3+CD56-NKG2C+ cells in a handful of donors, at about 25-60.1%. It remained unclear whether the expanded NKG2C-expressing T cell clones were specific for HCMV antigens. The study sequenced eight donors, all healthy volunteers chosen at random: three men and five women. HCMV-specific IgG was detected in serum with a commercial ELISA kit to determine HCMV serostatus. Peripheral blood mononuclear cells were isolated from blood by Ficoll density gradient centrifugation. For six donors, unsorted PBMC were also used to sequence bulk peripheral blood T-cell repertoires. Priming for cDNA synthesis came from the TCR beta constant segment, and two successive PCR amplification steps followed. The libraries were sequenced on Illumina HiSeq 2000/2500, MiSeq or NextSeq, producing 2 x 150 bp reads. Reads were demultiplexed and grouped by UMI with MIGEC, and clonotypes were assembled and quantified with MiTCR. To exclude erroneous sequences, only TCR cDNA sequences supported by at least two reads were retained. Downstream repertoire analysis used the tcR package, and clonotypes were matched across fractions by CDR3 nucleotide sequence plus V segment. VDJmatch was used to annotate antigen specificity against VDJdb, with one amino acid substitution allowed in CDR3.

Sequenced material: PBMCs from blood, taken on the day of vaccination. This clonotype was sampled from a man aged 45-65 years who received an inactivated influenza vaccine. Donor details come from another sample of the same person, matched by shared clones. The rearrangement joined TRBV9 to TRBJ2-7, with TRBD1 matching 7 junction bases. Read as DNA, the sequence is TGTGCCAGCAGCTCGACAGGGTTGGCGAGAGAGCAGTACTTC. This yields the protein CASSSTGLAREQYF.